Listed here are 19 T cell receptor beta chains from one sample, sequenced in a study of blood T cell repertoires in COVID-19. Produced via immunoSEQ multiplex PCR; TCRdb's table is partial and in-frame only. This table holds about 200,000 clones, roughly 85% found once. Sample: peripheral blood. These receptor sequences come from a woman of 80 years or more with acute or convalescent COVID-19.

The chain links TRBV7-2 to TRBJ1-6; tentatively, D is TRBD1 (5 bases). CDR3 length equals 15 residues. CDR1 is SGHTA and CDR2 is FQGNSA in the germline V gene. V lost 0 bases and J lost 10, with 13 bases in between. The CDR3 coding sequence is TGTGCCAGCAGCTTAGCGCGGGGGAGGCAGTCACCCCTCCACTTT. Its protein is CASSLARGRQSPLHF.

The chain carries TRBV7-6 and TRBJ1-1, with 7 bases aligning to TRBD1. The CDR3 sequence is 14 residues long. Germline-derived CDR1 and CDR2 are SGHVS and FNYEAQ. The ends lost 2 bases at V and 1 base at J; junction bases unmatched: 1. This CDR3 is CASSLNRGNTEAFF. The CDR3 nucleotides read TGTGCCAGCAGCTTAAACAGGGGGAACACTGAAGCTTTCTTT.

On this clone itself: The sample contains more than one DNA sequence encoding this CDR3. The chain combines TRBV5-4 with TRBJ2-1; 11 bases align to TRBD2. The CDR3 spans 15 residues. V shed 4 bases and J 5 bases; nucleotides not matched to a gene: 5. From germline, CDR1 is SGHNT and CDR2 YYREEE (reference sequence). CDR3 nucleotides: TGTGCCAGCAGCCTCGGGACTAGCGGAAACAATGAGCAGTTCTTC. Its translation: CASSLGTSGNNEQFF.

The CDR3 bases are TGTGCCAGCAGCCCAGGGGCTCATCTTAGAGATACGCAGTATTTT. Its protein product is CASSPGAHLRDTQYF. The rearrangement links TRBV4-2 to TRBJ2-3; tentative D call: TRBD1 (6 bases). Germline loops: CDR1 LGHNA, CDR2 YNFKEQ. CDR3 length: 15 amino acids. The V end lost 4 bases, the J end lost 5 bases, and 16 bases lay between the germline ends.

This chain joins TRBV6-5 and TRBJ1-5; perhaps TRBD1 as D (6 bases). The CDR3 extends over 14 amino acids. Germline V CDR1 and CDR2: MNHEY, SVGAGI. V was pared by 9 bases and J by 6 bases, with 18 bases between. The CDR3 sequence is CASGRGGAVQPQHF. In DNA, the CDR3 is TGTGCCAGTGGACGGGGGGGGGCCGTTCAGCCCCAGCATTTT.

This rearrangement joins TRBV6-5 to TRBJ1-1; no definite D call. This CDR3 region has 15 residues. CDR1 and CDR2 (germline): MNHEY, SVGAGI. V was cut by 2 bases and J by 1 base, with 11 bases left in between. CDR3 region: CASSYRVGRNTEAFF. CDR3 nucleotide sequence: TGTGCCAGCAGTTACAGGGTAGGGAGGAACACTGAAGCTTTCTTT.

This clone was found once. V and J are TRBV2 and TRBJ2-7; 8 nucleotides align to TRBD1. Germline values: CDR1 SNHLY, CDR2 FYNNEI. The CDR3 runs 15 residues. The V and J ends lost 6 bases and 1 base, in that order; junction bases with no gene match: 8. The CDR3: CASSLKQGESYEQYF. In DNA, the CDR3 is TGTGCCAGCAGCTTAAAACAGGGGGAGTCCTACGAGCAGTACTTC.

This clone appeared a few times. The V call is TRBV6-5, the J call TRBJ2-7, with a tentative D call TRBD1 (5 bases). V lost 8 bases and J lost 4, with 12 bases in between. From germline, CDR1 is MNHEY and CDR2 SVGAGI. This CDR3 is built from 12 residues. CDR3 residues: CASGQGSYEQYF. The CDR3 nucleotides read TGTGCCAGCGGGCAGGGTTCTTACGAGCAGTACTTC.

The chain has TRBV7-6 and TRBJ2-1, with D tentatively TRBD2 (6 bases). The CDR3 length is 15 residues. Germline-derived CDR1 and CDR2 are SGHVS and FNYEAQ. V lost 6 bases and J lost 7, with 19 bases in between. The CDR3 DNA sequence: TGTGCCAGCAGGGGTCGGGAGACCTATGCGAATGAGCAGTTCTTC. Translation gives CASRGRETYANEQFF. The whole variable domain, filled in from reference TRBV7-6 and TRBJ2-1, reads GAGVSQSPRYKVTKRGQDVALRCDPISGHVSLYWYRQALGQGPEFLTYFNYEAQQDKSGLPNDRFSAERPEGSISTLTIQRTEQRDSAMYRCASRGRETYANEQFFGPGTRLTVL.

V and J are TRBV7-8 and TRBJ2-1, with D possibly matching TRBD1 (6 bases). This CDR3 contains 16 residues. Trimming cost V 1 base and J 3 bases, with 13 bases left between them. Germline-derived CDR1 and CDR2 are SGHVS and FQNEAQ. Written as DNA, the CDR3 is TGTGCCAGCAGCTTAGGACAGGTGGCCCTCTACAATGAGCAGTTCTTC. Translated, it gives CASSLGQVALYNEQFF.

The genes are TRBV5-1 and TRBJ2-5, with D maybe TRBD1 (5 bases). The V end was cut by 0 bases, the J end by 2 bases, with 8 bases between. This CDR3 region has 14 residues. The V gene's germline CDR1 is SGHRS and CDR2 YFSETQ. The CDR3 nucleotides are TGCGCCAGCAGCTTGGGTCCAGGGCAAGAGACCCAGTACTTC. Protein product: CASSLGPGQETQYF.

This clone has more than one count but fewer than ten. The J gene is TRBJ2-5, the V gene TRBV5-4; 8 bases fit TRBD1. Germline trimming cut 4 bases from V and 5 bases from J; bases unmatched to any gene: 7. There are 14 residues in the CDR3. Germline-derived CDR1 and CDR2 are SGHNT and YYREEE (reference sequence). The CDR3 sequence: CASSPDRVGETQYF. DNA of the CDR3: TGTGCCAGCAGCCCGGACAGGGTTGGGGAGACCCAGTACTTC.

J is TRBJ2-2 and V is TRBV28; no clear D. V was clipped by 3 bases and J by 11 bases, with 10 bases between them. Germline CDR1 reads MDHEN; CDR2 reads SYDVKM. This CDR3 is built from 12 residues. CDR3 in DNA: TGTGCCAGCAGTTTGACTTTCCGAGAGCTGTTTTTT. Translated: CASSLTFRELFF.

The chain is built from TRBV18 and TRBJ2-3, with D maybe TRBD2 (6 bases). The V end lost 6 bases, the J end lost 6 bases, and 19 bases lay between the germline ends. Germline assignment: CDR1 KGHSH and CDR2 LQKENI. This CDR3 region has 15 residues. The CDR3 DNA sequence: TGTGCCAGCTCCCCCCTCATCGCAGGAGGGGATACGCAGTATTTT. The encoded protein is CASSPLIAGGDTQYF.

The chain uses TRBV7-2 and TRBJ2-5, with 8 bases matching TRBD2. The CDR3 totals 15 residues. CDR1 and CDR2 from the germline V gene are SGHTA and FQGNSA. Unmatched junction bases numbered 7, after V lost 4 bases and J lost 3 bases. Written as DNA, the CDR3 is TGTGCCAGCAGCTCCGGGGGGGCGCTAAAAGAGACCCAGTACTTC. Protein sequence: CASSSGGALKETQYF.

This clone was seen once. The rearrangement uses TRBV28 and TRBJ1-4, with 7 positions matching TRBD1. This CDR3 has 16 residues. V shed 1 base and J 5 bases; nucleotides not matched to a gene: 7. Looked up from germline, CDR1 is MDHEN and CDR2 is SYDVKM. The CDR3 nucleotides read TGTGCCAGCAGTTTATCCGGCGGGACAGTGAATGAAAAACTGTTTTTT. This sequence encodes CASSLSGGTVNEKLFF.

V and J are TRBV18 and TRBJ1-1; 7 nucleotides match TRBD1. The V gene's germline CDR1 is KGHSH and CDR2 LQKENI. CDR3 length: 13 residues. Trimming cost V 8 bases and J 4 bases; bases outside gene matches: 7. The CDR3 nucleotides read TGTGCCAGCAGCAAGACAGGGCTCACTGAAGCTTTCTTT. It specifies CASSKTGLTEAFF.

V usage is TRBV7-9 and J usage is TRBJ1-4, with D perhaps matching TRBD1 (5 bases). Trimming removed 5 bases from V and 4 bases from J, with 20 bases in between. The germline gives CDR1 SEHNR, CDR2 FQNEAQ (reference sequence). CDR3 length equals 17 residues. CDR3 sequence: CASSLRPVTVLNEKLFF. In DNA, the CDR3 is TGTGCCAGCAGCCTGCGACCAGTGACAGTGCTTAATGAAAAACTGTTTTTT.

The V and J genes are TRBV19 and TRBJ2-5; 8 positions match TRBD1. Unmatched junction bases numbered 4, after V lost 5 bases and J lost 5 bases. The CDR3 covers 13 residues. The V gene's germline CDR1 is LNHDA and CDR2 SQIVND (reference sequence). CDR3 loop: CASSWTGTETQYF. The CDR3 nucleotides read TGTGCCAGTAGTTGGACAGGGACGGAGACCCAGTACTTC.